Presented here are 19 T cell receptor beta chains from one specimen sequenced in a study of cytomegalovirus exposure and HLA in healthy donors. PCR involved 60 Vbeta and 13 Jbeta primers. Generated by immunoSEQ multiplex PCR, the TCRdb table keeps only in-frame clones and is missing some. The sample contains some 110,000 clones, roughly two thirds of which appear only once. The sequencing sample was made of PBMCs. The receptors stem from a man aged 30 to 45 in good health and CMV-seronegative.

The V gene is TRBV5-4, the J gene TRBJ2-1; TRBD1 matches at 7 bases. Germline V gene lookup returns CDR1 SGHNT and CDR2 YYREEE (reference sequence). This CDR3 has 15 residues. V lost 0 bases to trimming and J lost 6 bases; unmatched junction nucleotides: 6. The CDR3 is CASSLERQGVNEQFF. The CDR3 DNA is TGTGCCAGCAGCTTGGAACGGCAGGGGGTCAATGAGCAGTTCTTC.

The gene calls are TRBV2 and TRBJ1-3; D is uncertain. The CDR3 totals 16 residues. Germline V lookup: CDR1 SNHLY, CDR2 FYNNEI. Trimming cost V 4 bases and J 4 bases, with 17 bases left between them. In nucleotides, the CDR3 is TGTGCCAGCAGTGCTCAGTGGCCGGGTTCAGGAAACACCATATATTTT. This gives the protein CASSAQWPGSGNTIYF.

The genes are TRBV5-6 and TRBJ1-5, with 10 bases lining up with TRBD1. V lost 0 bases to trimming and J lost 6 bases; unmatched junction nucleotides: 3. This CDR3 has 15 residues. Germline V gene data show CDR1 as SGHDT and CDR2 as YYEEEE. CDR3 in amino acids: CASSLDGTGVQPQHF. CDR3 nucleotides: TGTGCCAGCAGCTTGGATGGGACAGGGGTTCAGCCCCAGCATTTT.

V is TRBV25-1 and J is TRBJ2-3, with D uncertain. Trimming removed 4 bases at V and 6 bases at J, with 23 bases between. The germline V gene has CDR1 MGHDK and CDR2 SYGVNS. The CDR3 totals 17 residues. CDR3 sequence reads: CASSAGFETSIRDTQYF. DNA for the CDR3: TGTGCCAGCAGTGCCGGTTTTGAGACTTCCATCCGTGATACGCAGTATTTT.

To note about this clone: One junction end does not reproduce the germline sequence, and a read error may be involved. The chain is built from TRBV7-7 and TRBJ2-2; no clear D gene. This CDR3 spans 14 amino acids. Looked up from germline, CDR1 is SSHAT and CDR2 is FNYEAQ (reference sequence). The CDR3 sequence: CASSPTANTGELFF. CDR3 DNA: TGTGCTAGCAGCCCCACTGCGAACACCGGGGAGCTGTTTTTT. Using reference TRBV7-7 and TRBJ2-2 for the parts outside the CDR3, the full variable domain is GAGVSQSPRYKVTKRGQDVTLRCDPISSHATLYWYQQALGQGPEFLTYFNYEAQPDKSGLPSDRFSAERPEGSISTLTIQRTEQRDSAMYRCASSPTANTGELFFGEGSRLTVL.

V gene TRBV4-1 combines with J gene TRBJ2-1; weak D call: TRBD1 (6 bases). V dropped 4 bases and J dropped 0 bases, with 19 bases sitting between them. This CDR3 region has 18 residues. The germline V gene has CDR1 MGHRA and CDR2 YSYEKL. CDR3 sequence (DNA): TGCGCCAGCAGCCCGAACCTCGGGACATTAAGCTCCTACAATGAGCAGTTCTTC. Protein sequence: CASSPNLGTLSSYNEQFF.

This clone came up a few times. V gene TRBV30 combines with J gene TRBJ1-5, with D unresolved. The V gene lost 1 base and the J gene lost 9 bases, with 16 bases spanning the gap. Germline assignment: CDR1 GTSNPN and CDR2 SVGIG (reference sequence). The CDR3 is 14 amino acids. The CDR3 coding sequence is TGTGCCTGGAGTGGCGGAGGGATTTATGCGCCCCAGCATTTT. Amino acids: CAWSGGGIYAPQHF.

The CDR3 bases are TGTGCCAGCGGGAGCTTGGGAGATACGCAGTATTTT. This encodes CASGSLGDTQYF. The V call is TRBV28, the J call TRBJ2-3; maybe TRBD2 (5 bases). The CDR3 loop spans 12 amino acids. CDR1 MDHEN and CDR2 SYDVKM come from the germline V gene. V was trimmed by 8 bases and J by 5 bases, leaving 11 bases between them.

For this clone: The same CDR3 also results from other DNA sequences found in this sample. This rearrangement joins TRBV9 to TRBJ2-5; the match to TRBD1 covers 7 bases. The V segment lost 2 bases and the J segment 5 bases; nucleotides outside the gene matches: 3. The CDR3 length is 13 residues. Germline V lookup: CDR1 SGDLS, CDR2 YYNGEE. The DNA of the CDR3 is TGTGCCAGCAGCGTTCAACAGGGGGAGACCCAGTACTTC. Amino acid sequence: CASSVQQGETQYF.

This rearrangement joins TRBV29-1 to TRBJ1-1; the D gene is possibly TRBD1 (6 bases). Trimming cost V 7 bases and J 3 bases, with 12 bases left between them. Germline V lookup: CDR1 SQVTM, CDR2 ANQGSEA. This CDR3 contains 12 residues. The CDR3 here is CSAYRDDTEAFF. DNA of the CDR3: TGCAGCGCTTACAGGGATGACACTGAAGCTTTCTTT.

The chain is built from TRBV5-1 and TRBJ2-1; 9 bases fit TRBD2. The V and J ends lost 5 bases and 9 bases, in that order; junction bases with no gene match: 12. CDR1 and CDR2 from the germline V gene are SGHRS and YFSETQ. The CDR3 spans 15 residues. The CDR3 DNA reads TGCGCCAGCAGTCAGATAGCGGGAGACGGTTCTGAGCAGTTCTTC. It translates to CASSQIAGDGSEQFF.

The rearrangement joins TRBV2 to TRBJ2-5; TRBD2 agrees at 12 bases. J gave up 9 bases and V 11 bases, and 19 bases lay outside the gene matches. This CDR3 comprises 16 residues. Germline loops: CDR1 SNHLY, CDR2 FYNNEI. CDR3 loop: CAGTPSGTSGRGAQYF. The DNA of the CDR3 is TGTGCCGGAACCCCCTCCGGGACTAGCGGGCGCGGGGCCCAGTACTTC. Together with reference TRBV2 and TRBJ2-5, the CDR3 gives the full variable domain: EPEVTQTPSHQVTQMGQEVILRCVPISNHLYFYWYRQILGQKVEFLVSFYNNEISEKSEIFDDQFSVERPDGSNFTLKIRSTKLEDSAMYFCAGTPSGTSGRGAQYFGPGTRLLVL.

The chain employs TRBV5-6 and TRBJ2-7, with a possible D match to TRBD1 (6 bases). Germline V gives CDR1 SGHDT, CDR2 YYEEEE. Trimming cost V 2 bases and J 6 bases, with 9 bases left between them. This CDR3 has 12 amino acids. The CDR3 DNA follows: TGTGCCAGCAGCTTCGACAGGAGCGAGCAGTACTTC. Translating it yields CASSFDRSEQYF.

This chain uses TRBV11-3 with TRBJ2-7; 7 nucleotides agree with TRBD1. Germline lookup yields CDR1 SGHNT and CDR2 YENEEA. The V segment lost 5 bases and the J segment 5 bases; nucleotides outside the gene matches: 6. There are 13 residues in the CDR3. CDR3 sequence reads: CASSPEDRDEQYF. The CDR3 nucleotides are TGTGCCAGCAGCCCGGAAGACAGGGACGAGCAGTACTTC.

The chain recombines TRBV6-5 with TRBJ2-7, with a tentative D call TRBD1 (6 bases). CDR1 is MNHEY, CDR2 SVGAGI, per germline. The CDR3 consists of 13 residues. V dropped 6 bases and J dropped 1 base, with 10 bases sitting between them. In nucleotides, the CDR3 is TGTGCCAGCAGCTACACAGGGTCCTACGAGCAGTACTTC. This codes for CASSYTGSYEQYF.

In its sample, this clone was seen a few times. This chain uses TRBV28 with TRBJ2-1, with 10 bases fitting TRBD2. The CDR3 length is 17 residues. V shed 4 bases and J 10 bases; nucleotides not matched to a gene: 16. Germline values: CDR1 MDHEN, CDR2 SYDVKM. DNA of the CDR3: TGTGCCAGCAGTTCCGACGAGCGGGAGGGCCGGTGGGTGGAGCAGTTCTTC. This sequence encodes CASSSDEREGRWVEQFF.

The chain links TRBV2 to TRBJ2-7; no definite D call. This CDR3 contains 14 residues. With 0 bases removed from V and 2 bases from J, the gap between germline ends came to 8 bases. Per germline, CDR1 SNHLY and CDR2 FYNNEI. CDR3 sequence: CASSEALGPYEQYF. CDR3 nucleotide sequence: TGTGCCAGCAGTGAAGCGCTCGGTCCCTACGAGCAGTACTTC.

V usage is TRBV7-9 and J usage is TRBJ2-4; D perhaps matches TRBD2 (7 bases). The length of the CDR3 is 15 residues. CDR1 and CDR2 (germline): SEHNR, FQNEAQ (reference sequence). Between the trimmed V and J ends, which lost 5 bases and 3 bases, there was a span of 14 bases. This CDR3 is CASSPKGGDKNIQYF. DNA of the CDR3: TGTGCCAGCAGCCCAAAAGGGGGGGACAAAAACATTCAGTACTTC.

The rearrangement uses TRBV18 and TRBJ1-3; TRBD1 matches 7 bases. Germline V lookup: CDR1 KGHSH, CDR2 LQKENI. J lost 3 bases, V lost 3 bases, and 14 bases had no gene match. The CDR3 extends over 18 amino acids. The CDR3 reads CASSPFGRGSAIGNTIYF. CDR3 DNA: TGTGCCAGCTCACCCTTCGGCAGGGGGTCCGCGATTGGAAACACCATATATTTT.